The sequence of this T cell receptor beta chain was determined in a study of early T cells in non-severe SARS-CoV-2 infection. Study in general: Sequencing was performed on bulk RNA from unsorted whole blood, leaving chains unpaired. General study points: VDJdb matching skewed toward anti-spike CD8 responses, missing private and CD4 specificities.

Molecules of cDNA were individually given unique molecular identifiers that were attached to them. Each CDR3 protein gets one entry after TCRdb re-called the 5' RACE reads with MiXCR. The sample contains about 40,000 distinct CDR3 sequences, roughly 5.7% of which appear only once. In this sample, this clonotype turned up many times. Its antigen is not known. V was cut by 5 bases and J by 6 bases, with 11 bases left in between. Per germline, CDR1 ENHRY and CDR2 SYGVKD. This CDR3 has 13 amino acids. The sequencing here drew on whole blood, taken at baseline. The source of this sequence is an adult who was a healthcare worker with PCR-confirmed SARS-CoV-2 infection or an uninfected control (not recorded which). The chain is built from TRBV10-3 and TRBJ2-1; unclear D gene. The CDR3 sequence is CAISRTVGNEQFF. As DNA, the CDR3 is TGTGCCATCAGTCGGACGGTCGGCAATGAGCAGTTCTTC.